The TCR beta chain under discussion was sequenced for a study of cytomegalovirus exposure and HLA in healthy donors. Of note for this clone: Its antigen is still unknown.

13 Jbeta primers and 60 Vbeta primers were used for the PCR. Sequencing used immunoSEQ multiplex PCR; TCRdb keeps in-frame clones, though not all of them. The sample includes tens of thousands of clones, approximately 80% of them seen just once. Study-level points and caveats: A later analysis linked a missense DCLRE1C variant to TCR beta V- and J-gene trimming.

Between the trimmed V and J ends, which lost 1 base and 2 bases, there was a span of 9 bases. This CDR3 comprises 14 residues. Germline CDR1 reads SGHAT; CDR2 reads FQNNGV. The TCR originated in a male donor in good health and CMV-seronegative. Specimen: PBMCs. The genes are TRBV11-2 and TRBJ2-7; perhaps TRBD1 as D (6 bases). The CDR3 region is CASSLAGETYEQYF. The CDR3 bases are TGTGCCAGCAGCTTAGCAGGGGAGACCTACGAGCAGTACTTC. The full variable domain, completed using reference TRBV11-2 and TRBJ2-7, is EAGVAQSPRYKIIEKRQSVAFWCNPISGHATLYWYQQILGQGPKLLIQFQNNGVVDDSQLPKDRFSAERLKGVDSTLKIQPAKLEDSAVYLCASSLAGETYEQYFGPGTRLTVT.